The clone carrying this TCR beta chain occurred a few times. As yet, its antigen is unknown. This specimen belongs to a study of T cells after yellow fever vaccination. The V gene lost 5 bases and the J gene lost 6 bases, with 7 bases spanning the gap. Per the germline V gene, CDR1 is SGHTA and CDR2 is FQGTGA. The CDR3 runs to 12 residues. Findings and caveats of the study: Repertoires obtained by FACS sorting could include abundant clonotypes that entered as contaminants from the bulk population. On re-exposure, the response was weaker but peaked faster, at day 5 versus 15.

Researchers made TCR cDNA using 5'RACE template switching, and this step added a universal primer site and UMIs. Using its own MiXCR run on the 5' RACE reads, TCRdb lists one record per CDR3 protein. Of about 630,000 distinct CDR3 sequences in the sample, about 12% were seen once. This receptor was identified in a man aged 25 to 45 who received the YFV17D yellow fever vaccine. The chain is built from TRBV7-3 and TRBJ2-2, with D unclear. Material: PBMCs, obtained on the day of the yellow fever booster vaccination. Written as DNA, the CDR3 is TGTGCCAGCAGCACCCGATCCGGGGAGCTGTTTTTT. Encoded protein: CASSTRSGELFF.